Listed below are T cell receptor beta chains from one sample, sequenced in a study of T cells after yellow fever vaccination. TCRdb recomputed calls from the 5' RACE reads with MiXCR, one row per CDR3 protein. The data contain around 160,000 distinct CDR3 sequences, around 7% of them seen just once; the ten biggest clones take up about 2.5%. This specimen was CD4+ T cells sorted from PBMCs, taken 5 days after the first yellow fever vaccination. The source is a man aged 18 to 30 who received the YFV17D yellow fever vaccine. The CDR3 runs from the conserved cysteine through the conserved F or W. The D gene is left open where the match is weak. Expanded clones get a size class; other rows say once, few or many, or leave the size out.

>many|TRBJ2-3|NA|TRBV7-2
CASSRSSTDTQYF
TGTGCCAGCAGCCGTTCAAGCACAGATACGCAGTATTTT
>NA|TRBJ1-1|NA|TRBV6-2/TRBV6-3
CASSYEDTEAFF
TGTGCCAGCAGTTATGAGGACACTGAAGCTTTCTTT
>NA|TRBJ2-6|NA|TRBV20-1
CSARGGAGANVLTF
TGCAGTGCTAGAGGTGGTGCTGGGGCCAACGTCCTGACTTTC
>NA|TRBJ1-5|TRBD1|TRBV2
CASNTGTGGQPQHF
TGTGCCAGCAATACCGGGACAGGGGGTCAGCCCCAGCATTTT
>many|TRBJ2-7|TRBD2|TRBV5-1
CASSETAGESSYEQYF
TGCGCCAGCAGCGAAACGGCGGGAGAAAGCTCCTACGAGCAGTACTTC
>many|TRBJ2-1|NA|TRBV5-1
CASSHRFDGNEQFF
TGCGCCAGCAGCCATAGATTCGACGGGAATGAGCAGTTCTTC
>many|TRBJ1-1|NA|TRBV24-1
CATGDGNTEAFF
TGTGCCACCGGAGACGGGAACACTGAAGCTTTCTTT
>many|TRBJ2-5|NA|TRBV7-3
CASSPAATETQYF
TGTGCCAGCAGCCCCGCCGCGACGGAGACCCAGTACTTC
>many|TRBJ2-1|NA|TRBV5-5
CASSIWDIRDEQFF
TGTGCCAGCAGCATCTGGGACATCCGGGATGAGCAGTTCTTC
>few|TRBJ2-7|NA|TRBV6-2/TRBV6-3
CASGHGGEQYF
TGTGCCAGCGGGCACGGAGGCGAGCAGTACTTC
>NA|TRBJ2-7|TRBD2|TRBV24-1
CDTTGGYEQYF
TGTGACACGACGGGGGGCTACGAGCAGTACTTC
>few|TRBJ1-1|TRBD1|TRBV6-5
CASSYRTGANTEAFF
TGTGCCAGCAGTTACAGGACAGGGGCGAACACTGAAGCTTTCTTT
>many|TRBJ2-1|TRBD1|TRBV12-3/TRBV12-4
CASSGPGTGNLAYNEQFF
TGTGCCAGCAGTGGTCCCGGGACAGGGAATTTAGCCTACAATGAGCAGTTCTTC
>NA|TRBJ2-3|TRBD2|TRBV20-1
CSALHGGFADTQYF
TGCAGTGCCCTACACGGGGGGTTCGCAGATACGCAGTATTTT
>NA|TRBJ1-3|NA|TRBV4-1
CASSQDAPGRSSGNTIYF
TGCGCCAGCAGCCAGGATGCACCGGGACGGTCCTCTGGAAACACCATATATTTT
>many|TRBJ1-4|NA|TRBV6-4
CASREGRKLFF
TGTGCCAGCAGGGAGGGCCGGAAACTGTTTTTT
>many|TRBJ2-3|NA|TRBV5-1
CASQGLGFSTDTQYF
TGCGCCAGCCAGGGGCTCGGGTTTAGCACAGATACGCAGTATTTT
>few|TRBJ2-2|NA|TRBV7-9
CASSFAGRTENTGELFF
TGTGCCAGCAGCTTTGCGGGACGGACGGAGAACACCGGGGAGCTGTTTTTT
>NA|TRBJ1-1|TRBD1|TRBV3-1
CASSLAGGETEAFF
TGTGCCAGCAGCTTGGCAGGGGGTGAAACTGAAGCTTTCTTT
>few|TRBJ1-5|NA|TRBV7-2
CASSFVGANQPQHF
TGTGCCAGCAGCTTCGTGGGGGCGAATCAGCCCCAGCATTTT
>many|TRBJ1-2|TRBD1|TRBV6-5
CASSYTGQGASGYTF
TGTGCCAGCAGTTACACGGGACAGGGGGCGTCTGGCTACACCTTC
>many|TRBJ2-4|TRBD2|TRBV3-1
CASRPGGNWTSGGRNIQYF
TGTGCCAGCCGCCCTGGTGGTAATTGGACTAGCGGGGGACGAAACATTCAGTACTTC
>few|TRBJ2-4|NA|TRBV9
CASSGSVAKNIQYF
TGTGCCAGCTCCGGCTCCGTGGCCAAAAACATTCAGTACTTC
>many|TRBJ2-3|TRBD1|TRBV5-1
CASSTGGADTQYF
TGCGCCAGCTCTACAGGGGGCGCAGATACGCAGTATTTT
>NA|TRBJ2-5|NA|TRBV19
CAISDLVRQETQYF
TGTGCCATTAGCGATCTAGTGCGCCAAGAGACCCAGTACTTC
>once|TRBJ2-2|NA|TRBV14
CAISQDSPRYNTGELFF
TGTGCCATCAGCCAAGATAGTCCCCGCTACAACACCGGGGAGCTGTTTTTT
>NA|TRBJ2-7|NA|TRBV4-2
CAISLGGLLGYIYEQYF
TGTGCCATCAGCCTTGGGGGCCTTCTGGGCTACATCTACGAGCAGTACTTC
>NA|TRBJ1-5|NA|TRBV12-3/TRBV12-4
CASTLRDSNQPQHF
TGTGCCAGCACCCTTCGGGACAGCAATCAGCCCCAGCATTTT
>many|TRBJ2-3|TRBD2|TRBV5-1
CASSTQTSRDTQYF
TGCGCCAGCAGCACCCAGACTAGCAGGGATACGCAGTATTTT
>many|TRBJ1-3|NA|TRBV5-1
CASSTYTGSGNTIYF
TGCGCCAGCAGCACCTACACAGGGTCTGGAAACACCATATATTTT
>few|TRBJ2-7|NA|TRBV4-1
CASSQDERGTYEQYF
TGCGCCAGCAGCCAAGATGAACGGGGGACATACGAGCAGTACTTC